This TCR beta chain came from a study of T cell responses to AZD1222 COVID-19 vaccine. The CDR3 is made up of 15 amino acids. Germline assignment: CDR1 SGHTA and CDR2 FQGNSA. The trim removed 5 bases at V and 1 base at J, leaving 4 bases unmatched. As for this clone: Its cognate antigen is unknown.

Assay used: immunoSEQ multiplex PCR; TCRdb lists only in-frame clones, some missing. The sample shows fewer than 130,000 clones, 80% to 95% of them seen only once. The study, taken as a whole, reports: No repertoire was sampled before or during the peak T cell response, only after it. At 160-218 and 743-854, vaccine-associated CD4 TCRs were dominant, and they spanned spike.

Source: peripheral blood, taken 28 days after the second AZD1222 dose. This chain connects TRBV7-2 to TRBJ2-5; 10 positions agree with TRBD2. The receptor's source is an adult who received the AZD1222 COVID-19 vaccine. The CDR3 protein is CASSLSSGGQETQYF. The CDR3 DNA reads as TGTGCCAGCAGCCTCTCTAGCGGGGGCCAAGAGACCCAGTACTTC.